This is a list of T cell receptor beta chains from one sample in a study of shared clonotypes between healthy human individuals. Clones were sequenced by immunoSEQ multiplex PCR, and TCRdb holds only the in-frame ones, with some missing. The data contain 650,000 to 700,000 clones, roughly 87% of them seen just once; the ten biggest clones take up about 33%. Input material: memory CD8+ T cells from PBMCs. The source of these receptors is a man aged 18 to 30 in good health. Some clones in this sample may be carry-over from other donors' samples. CDR3s include the opening cysteine and the closing phenylalanine or tryptophan. A D gene is named only where the DNA matches it firmly. Clone size is not always given. Where it is, it says once, few, many or a class for expanded clones.

clone_size	d_call	v_call	j_call	cdr3_length	cdr3_nt	cdr3_aa
once	NA	TRBV5-3	TRBJ2-7	16	TGTGCCAGAAGCTCCCGACTCTTTCGACCCATCTACGAGCAGTACTTC	CARSSRLFRPIYEQYF
NA	TRBD2	TRBV28	TRBJ2-2	15	TGTGCCAGTCTAGGACTAGCGGGGAACACCGGGGAGCTGTTTTTT	CASLGLAGNTGELFF
once	NA	TRBV11-3	TRBJ1-1	13	TGTGCCAGCAGCCCGAATCCGAACACTGAAGCTTTCTTT	CASSPNPNTEAFF
NA	TRBD1	TRBV18	TRBJ2-7	18	TGTGCCAGCTCACCACCCTGGACCGGGACAGGGGAGTCCTACGAGCAGTACTTC	CASSPPWTGTGESYEQYF
NA	TRBD2	TRBV28	TRBJ2-7	14	TGTGCCAGCAGCCTAGAAGCGGGGAATTACGAGCAGTACTTC	CASSLEAGNYEQYF
once	TRBD2	TRBV13	TRBJ2-1	16	TGTGCCAGCAGCTTAGGGCGGGAGGGGAACTACAATGAGCAGTTCTTC	CASSLGREGNYNEQFF
NA	NA	TRBV28	TRBJ1-2	18	TGTGCCAGCAGTTTTCCCGCCCCCGGGACTCTAGCTAACTATGGCTACACCTTC	CASSFPAPGTLANYGYTF
NA	TRBD1	TRBV19	TRBJ1-2	15	TGTGCCAGTAGTACTCCGGGACAGGAAGTCTATGGCTACACCTTC	CASSTPGQEVYGYTF
NA	TRBD1	TRBV6-7	TRBJ1-4	17	TGTGCCTTACAGGGGGCAGGGGATGATGCAACTAATGAAAAACTGTTTTTT	CALQGAGDDATNEKLFF
NA	NA	TRBV7-9	TRBJ1-5	16	TGTGCCAGCAGCCTAGGGTCGGGTTCAACCAATCAGCCCCAGCATTTT	CASSLGSGSTNQPQHF
NA	TRBD1	TRBV27	TRBJ1-5	14	TGTGCCAGCAGCGACAGGGTAGGAAATCAGCCCCAGCATTTT	CASSDRVGNQPQHF
once	NA	TRBV7-9	TRBJ2-7	13	TGTGCCAGCAGCGGGTCCTACTCCTACGAGCAGTACTTC	CASSGSYSYEQYF
few	NA	TRBV27	TRBJ1-1	14	TGTGCCAGCAGGGGCAGTGGGGGAAACACTGAAGCTTTCTTT	CASRGSGGNTEAFF
NA	TRBD1	TRBV28	TRBJ2-1	14	TGTGCCAGCAGCATTAACAGGGGGACCCCCGTGGGGTTCTTC	CASSINRGTPVGFF
NA	TRBD1	TRBV4-2	TRBJ2-2	15	TGTGCCAGCAGCCCATGGGACAGGGGAACCGGGGAGCTGTTTTTT	CASSPWDRGTGELFF
few	NA	TRBV7-4	TRBJ1-5	13	TGTGCCAGCAGCTTTACTAGCAATCAGCCCCAGCATTTT	CASSFTSNQPQHF
NA	NA	TRBV11-2	TRBJ1-3	15	TGTGCCAGCTCCAAGATAATGGACAATGGAAACACCATATATTTT	CASSKIMDNGNTIYF
NA	NA	TRBV27	TRBJ2-5	15	TGTGCCAGCAGCCCGTTCGGAACTCTTACCAAGACCCAGTACTTC	CASSPFGTLTKTQYF
NA	TRBD1	TRBV7-9	TRBJ2-1	17	TGTGCCAGCAGCCACCCGGTCCGGGACAGGGTGAGCAATGAGCAGTTCTTC	CASSHPVRDRVSNEQFF
few	NA	TRBV13	TRBJ1-1	14	TGTGCCAGCAGCTTAGGCCGGAGGAGCACTGAAGCTTTCTTT	CASSLGRRSTEAFF
once	NA	TRBV19	TRBJ1-4	17	TGTGCCAGTAGTAGCCCCCGGGACGGTGCAACTAATGAAAAACTGTTTTTT	CASSSPRDGATNEKLFF
NA	NA	TRBV20-1	TRBJ2-1	11	TGCAGTGCTAGAGTCGGAGGTGAGCAGTTCTTC	CSARVGGEQFF
NA	NA	TRBV5-1	TRBJ2-1	15	TGCGCCAGCAGCTTGAGCGCGGGACCTTTAGATGAGCAGTTCTTC	CASSLSAGPLDEQFF
few	NA	TRBV19	TRBJ1-1	15	TGTGCCAGTAGTATAGGACGGTACAGGATAGATGAAGCTTTCTTT	CASSIGRYRIDEAFF
NA	NA	TRBV27	TRBJ2-4	13	TGTGCCAGCAGTTTAAAGGAAGAAAACATTCAGTACTTC	CASSLKEENIQYF
NA	TRBD1	TRBV7-9	TRBJ1-2	15	TGTGCCAGCAGCCCCTCCGGGACAGTTCTGTATGGCTACACCTTC	CASSPSGTVLYGYTF
NA	TRBD1	TRBV28	TRBJ1-2	16	TGTGCCAGCAGTTTTATTTCCTCCGGGACAGGGGCTGGCTACACCTTC	CASSFISSGTGAGYTF
NA	TRBD1	TRBV5-6	TRBJ1-2	16	TGTGCCAGCAGCTTGGTCTTGACAGGGAATAACTATGGCTACACCTTC	CASSLVLTGNNYGYTF
few	TRBD1	TRBV4-1	TRBJ2-2	16	TGCGCCAGCAGCTACCGGGACAGACCTAACACCGGGGAGCTGTTTTTT	CASSYRDRPNTGELFF
NA	TRBD2	TRBV6-5	TRBJ2-7	13	TGTGCCAGCAAACTAGCGGGAGTCGGCGAGCAGTACTTC	CASKLAGVGEQYF
NA	NA	TRBV9	TRBJ1-1	14	TGTGCCAGCAGCGGAGGGAATTCGGACACTGAAGCTTTCTTT	CASSGGNSDTEAFF
NA	NA	TRBV19	TRBJ2-7	14	TGTGCCAGTAGTCTCAGGGGAGAAACCTACGAGCAGTACTTC	CASSLRGETYEQYF
few	NA	TRBV27	TRBJ1-1	15	TGTGCCAGCAGCCCAGGTCGGCAGGGAAACACTGAAGCTTTCTTT	CASSPGRQGNTEAFF
NA	TRBD2	TRBV19	TRBJ2-2	19	TGTGCCAGTACCGATATCAGGACTAGGCGGGAGATGAACACCGGGGAGCTGTTTTTT	CASTDIRTRREMNTGELFF
few	NA	TRBV5-6	TRBJ1-2	13	TGTGCCAGCTTCCCGCAGGGGTCATATGGCTACACCTTC	CASFPQGSYGYTF
NA	TRBD2	TRBV4-1	TRBJ2-1	16	TGCGCCAGCAGCCGCCCTCTAGCGGGGGGTTACAATGAGCAGTTCTTC	CASSRPLAGGYNEQFF
NA	NA	TRBV4-1	TRBJ1-2	13	TGCGCCAGCAGCCAGATTCGAGAGGAAGGCTACACCTTC	CASSQIREEGYTF
NA	TRBD2	TRBV4-2	TRBJ2-7	15	TGTGCCAGCAGCCAAGGCGCGGGAGGGCCGTACGAGCAGTACTTC	CASSQGAGGPYEQYF
NA	NA	TRBV19	TRBJ2-7	12	TGTGCCAGTAAGGGGGAACTTTACGAGCAGTACTTC	CASKGELYEQYF
NA	NA	TRBV27	TRBJ1-2	12	TGTGCCACTTTGGGGGGGAGGTATGGCTACACCTTC	CATLGGRYGYTF
NA	NA	TRBV7-9	TRBJ1-2	13	TGTGCCAGCAGCCCTACAGGGTCCTATGGCTACACCTTC	CASSPTGSYGYTF
NA	NA	TRBV9	TRBJ1-4	13	TGTGCCAGCAGCGTAGGGGGAGGTGAAAAACTGTTTTTT	CASSVGGGEKLFF
NA	TRBD2	TRBV6-4	TRBJ2-1	16	TGTGCCAGCAGTGACTCGGCTAGCGGGAGTTTCAATGAGCAGTTCTTC	CASSDSASGSFNEQFF
NA	NA	TRBV5-1	TRBJ2-3	15	TGCGCCAGCAGTGGCGCGGCGTGGAGAGCGGATACGCAGTATTTT	CASSGAAWRADTQYF
NA	NA	TRBV11-2	TRBJ2-1	12	TGTGCCAGCAGCCCAACGGGGAATGAGCAGTTCTTC	CASSPTGNEQFF
NA	NA	TRBV4-1	TRBJ2-7	14	TGCGCCAGCAGCCAAACCTTTACCTTCTACGAGCAGTACTTC	CASSQTFTFYEQYF
once	NA	TRBV27	TRBJ2-7	17	TGTGCCAGCAGCCCCATCGCCCGCAACGGTCTAGGCTACGAGCAGTACTTC	CASSPIARNGLGYEQYF
NA	NA	TRBV7-9	TRBJ1-4	16	TGTGCCAGCAGCTCACCCGGCTCTGCAACTAATGAAAAACTGTTTTTT	CASSSPGSATNEKLFF
NA	NA	TRBV14	TRBJ2-7	15	TGTGCCAGCAGCCAAGTGCAGGGGATCCGCTACGAGCAGTACTTC	CASSQVQGIRYEQYF
NA	TRBD2	TRBV28	TRBJ2-7	16	TGTGCCAGCAGTTTTCGGGGGAGGGTCCACTCCTACGAGCAGTACTTC	CASSFRGRVHSYEQYF
once	NA	TRBV28	TRBJ2-3	19	TGTGCCAGCAGTTCCTTCCTCTCTTTGGGGGTCAATAACGGAGATACGCAGTATTTT	CASSSFLSLGVNNGDTQYF
NA	NA	TRBV2	TRBJ2-6	19	TGTGCCAGCACCCCGTCTATTCCAGTACAGGGACCTGGGGCCAACGTCCTGACTTTC	CASTPSIPVQGPGANVLTF
NA	NA	TRBV9	TRBJ2-1	15	TGTGCCAGCAGCGTAGGGAGTGGCTCCTACAATGAGCAGTTCTTC	CASSVGSGSYNEQFF